Included here is one TCR beta chain sequence, with context. The data were produced by immunoSEQ multiplex PCR, yet TCRdb's version contains in-frame clones alone and is incomplete. The sample shows 50,000 to 55,000 clones, roughly 83% of them seen only once. The sample originates from a study of OX40 agonist ivuxolimab in advanced cancers. Germline-derived CDR1 and CDR2 are MNHNY and SVGAGI (reference sequence). The CDR3 contains 13 residues. V shed 5 bases and J shed 7 bases, with 12 bases lying between them. The sequences come from CD4+ or CD8+ T cells sorted from blood, collected in a trial of the OX40 agonist ivuxolimab. The chain combines TRBV6-6 with TRBJ1-5; D unclear. The receptor's source is an adult with an advanced solid tumor such as melanoma, head and neck, liver or kidney cancer. Here the CDR3 reads CASSPQSTQPQHF. DNA of the CDR3: TGTGCCAGCAGTCCTCAGTCCACCCAGCCCCAGCATTTT.